These 5 T cell receptor beta chains share one sample of origin, sequenced in a study of Tregs in tolerant kidney transplant recipients. Here immunoSEQ multiplex PCR was the method, and the copy in TCRdb shows in-frame clones only, minus some. The table includes about 69,000 clones, around nine tenths detected once. The sequences come from CD4+ T cells from blood, collected before the transplant. The receptors here all came from a human donor who received a combined kidney and bone marrow transplant.

The V gene is TRBV6-5, the J gene TRBJ1-1, with D maybe TRBD1 (5 bases). The CDR3 runs to 11 residues. Deletions cut 2 bases from V and 10 bases from J, with 8 bases between. Germline CDR1 is MNHEY and CDR2 is SVGAGI. In DNA, the CDR3 is TGTGCCAGCAGTTACCAGGGTTCAGCTTTCTTT. Residues: CASSYQGSAFF.

The chain employs TRBV28 and TRBJ1-1, with a weak D call TRBD1 (5 bases). Germline CDR1 and CDR2: MDHEN and SYDVKM. This CDR3 is 13 amino acids long. V lost 4 bases, J lost 4 bases, and 10 bases lay in between. CDR3 DNA sequence: TGTGCCAGCAGTTCCACAGGTCGCACTGAAGCTTTCTTT. Its translation is CASSSTGRTEAFF.

The chain carries TRBV7-6 and TRBJ1-3; D gene ambiguous. Germline V gene lookup returns CDR1 SGHVS and CDR2 FNYEAQ. V was pared by 2 bases and J by 0 bases, with 8 bases between. The CDR3 sequence is 15 residues long. In nucleotides, the CDR3 is TGTGCCAGCAGCTTAATCCCTAGCTCTGGAAACACCATATATTTT. Residues: CASSLIPSSGNTIYF. The full variable domain, rest sourced from reference TRBV7-6 and TRBJ1-3, is GAGVSQSPRYKVTKRGQDVALRCDPISGHVSLYWYRQALGQGPEFLTYFNYEAQQDKSGLPNDRFSAERPEGSISTLTIQRTEQRDSAMYRCASSLIPSSGNTIYFGEGSWLTVV.

The chain links TRBV4-1 to TRBJ1-1; D gene uncertain. Trimming took off 0 bases at V and 11 bases at J, with 19 bases between the two ends. The length of the CDR3 is 15 residues. CDR1 is MGHRA, CDR2 YSYEKL, per germline. The CDR3 DNA sequence: TGCGCCAGCAGCCAAGATGAGGATACGAGATTTGAGGCTTTCTTT. It yields the protein CASSQDEDTRFEAFF.

CDR3 residues: CASSYSMAEGYEQYF. For the CDR3, the DNA is TGTGCCAGCAGTTACTCGATGGCGGAGGGCTACGAGCAGTACTTC. The chain joins TRBV6-5 to TRBJ2-7, with a weak D call TRBD2 (6 bases). CDR1 is MNHEY and CDR2 is SVGAGI in the germline V gene. With 0 bases removed from V and 3 bases from J, the gap between germline ends came to 12 bases. The CDR3 spans 15 residues.